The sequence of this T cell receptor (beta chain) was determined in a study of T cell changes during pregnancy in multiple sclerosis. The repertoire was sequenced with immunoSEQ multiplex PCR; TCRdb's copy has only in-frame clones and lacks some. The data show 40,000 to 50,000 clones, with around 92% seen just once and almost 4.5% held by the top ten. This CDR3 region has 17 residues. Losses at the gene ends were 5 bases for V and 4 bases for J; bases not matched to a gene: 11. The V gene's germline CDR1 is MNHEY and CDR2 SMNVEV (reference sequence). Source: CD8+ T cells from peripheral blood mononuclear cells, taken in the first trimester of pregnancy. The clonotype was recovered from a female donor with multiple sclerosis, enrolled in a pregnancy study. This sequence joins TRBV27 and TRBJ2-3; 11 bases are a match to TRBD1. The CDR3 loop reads CASSGRGTGGSADTQYF. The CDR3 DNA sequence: TGTGCCAGCAGTGGACGCGGGACAGGGGGTAGTGCAGATACGCAGTATTTT.